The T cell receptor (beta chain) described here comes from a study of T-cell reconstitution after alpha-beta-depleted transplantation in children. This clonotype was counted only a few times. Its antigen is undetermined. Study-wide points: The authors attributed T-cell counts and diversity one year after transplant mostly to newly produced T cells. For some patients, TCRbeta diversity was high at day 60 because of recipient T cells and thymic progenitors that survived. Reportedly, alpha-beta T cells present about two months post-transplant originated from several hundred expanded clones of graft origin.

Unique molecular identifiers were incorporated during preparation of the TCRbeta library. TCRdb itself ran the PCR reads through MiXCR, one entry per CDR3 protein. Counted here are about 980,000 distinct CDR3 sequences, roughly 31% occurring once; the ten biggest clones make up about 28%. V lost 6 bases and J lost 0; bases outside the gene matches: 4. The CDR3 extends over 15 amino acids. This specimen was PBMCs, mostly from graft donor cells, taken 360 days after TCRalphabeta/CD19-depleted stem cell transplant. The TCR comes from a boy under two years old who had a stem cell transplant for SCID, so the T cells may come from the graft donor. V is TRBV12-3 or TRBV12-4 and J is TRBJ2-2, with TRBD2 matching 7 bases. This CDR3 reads CASSRGTTNTGELFF. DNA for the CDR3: TGTGCCAGCAGCCGGGGGACTACGAACACCGGGGAGCTGTTTTTT.